The 5 T cell receptor beta chains below were found in one sample sequenced in a study of long-term antiretroviral therapy in people with HIV. Sequencing used immunoSEQ v3.0 at survey level. The method was immunoSEQ multiplex PCR; TCRdb's version includes in-frame clones alone and lacks a portion of them. Counted here are over 10,000 clones, roughly four fifths occurring once; the ten biggest clones make up approximately 20%. Sequenced material: unsorted PBMCs, taken 0.5 years before starting antiretroviral therapy. The source is a woman aged 40-49 years with HIV.

The chain employs TRBV11-3 and TRBJ2-1; 9 bases fit TRBD2. V shed 5 bases, J shed 4 bases, and the junction held 6 bases outside the gene matches. Germline loops: CDR1 SGHNT, CDR2 YENEEA. The CDR3 sequence is 15 residues long. Here the CDR3 reads CASSERTSVYNEQFF. The DNA of the CDR3 is TGTGCCAGCAGCGAACGGACTAGCGTTTACAATGAGCAGTTCTTC.

The V gene is TRBV5-6, the J gene TRBJ2-5; possibly TRBD1 for D (6 bases). The V and J ends lost 1 base and 1 base respectively, with 11 bases between them. The CDR3 is 15 residues long. CDR1 and CDR2 from the germline V gene are SGHDT and YYEEEE. The DNA of the CDR3 is TGTGCCAGCAGCTTGAGTGGCAGGGGCCAAGAGACCCAGTACTTC. It is translated as CASSLSGRGQETQYF.

This clone is large within its sample. The chain combines TRBV18 with TRBJ1-4; D remains ambiguous. Trimming removed 3 bases from V and 4 bases from J, with 6 bases in between. Germline CDR1 KGHSH, CDR2 LQKENI. CDR3 length: 13 residues. The CDR3 DNA reads TGTGCCAGCTCACCGCAGGTTAATGAAAAACTGTTTTTT. Encoded protein: CASSPQVNEKLFF.

This chain uses TRBV19 with TRBJ2-7; weak D call: TRBD2 (6 bases). V shed 6 bases and J shed 7 bases, with 13 bases lying between them. This CDR3 is built from 12 residues. CDR1 and CDR2 from the germline V gene are LNHDA and SQIVND (reference sequence). CDR3: CASRTQAGEQYF. CDR3 sequence (DNA): TGTGCCAGTAGGACACAGGCGGGGGAGCAGTACTTC.

The rearrangement joins TRBV15 to TRBJ2-1, with 8 nucleotides matching TRBD1. With V trimmed by 8 bases and J by 5 bases, 8 bases remained unmatched. The CDR3 loop spans 14 amino acids. Germline lookup yields CDR1 LNHNV and CDR2 YYDKDF (reference sequence). Written as DNA, the CDR3 is TGTGCCACCCGAACAGGGGGATGGGACAATGAGCAGTTCTTC. The encoded protein is CATRTGGWDNEQFF.